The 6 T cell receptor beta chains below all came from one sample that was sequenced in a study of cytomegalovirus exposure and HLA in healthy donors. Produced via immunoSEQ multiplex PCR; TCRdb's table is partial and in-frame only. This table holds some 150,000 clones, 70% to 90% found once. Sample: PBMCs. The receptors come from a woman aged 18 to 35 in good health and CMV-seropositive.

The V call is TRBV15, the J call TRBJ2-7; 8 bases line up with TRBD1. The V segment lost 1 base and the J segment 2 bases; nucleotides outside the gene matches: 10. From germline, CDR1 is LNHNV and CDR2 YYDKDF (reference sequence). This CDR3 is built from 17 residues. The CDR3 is CATSRARKTGGPYEQYF. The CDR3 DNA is TGTGCCACCAGCAGAGCCCGAAAAACAGGGGGTCCCTACGAGCAGTACTTC.

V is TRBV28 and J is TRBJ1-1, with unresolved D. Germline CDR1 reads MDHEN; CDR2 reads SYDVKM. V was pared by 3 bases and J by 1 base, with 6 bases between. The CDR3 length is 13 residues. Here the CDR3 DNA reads TGTGCCAGCAGTTTCCCAGAGAACACTGAAGCTTTCTTT. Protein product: CASSFPENTEAFF.

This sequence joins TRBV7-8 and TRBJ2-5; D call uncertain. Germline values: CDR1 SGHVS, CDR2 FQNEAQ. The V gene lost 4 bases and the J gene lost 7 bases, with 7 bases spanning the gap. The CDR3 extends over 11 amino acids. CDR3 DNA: TGTGCCAGCAGCTCGCCAGGGACCCAGTACTTC. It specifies CASSSPGTQYF. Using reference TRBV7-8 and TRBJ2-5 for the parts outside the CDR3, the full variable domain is GAGVSQSPRYKVAKRGQDVALRCDPISGHVSLFWYQQALGQGPEFLTYFQNEAQLDKSGLPSDRFFAERPEGSVSTLKIQRTQQEDSAVYLCASSSPGTQYFGPGTRLLVL.

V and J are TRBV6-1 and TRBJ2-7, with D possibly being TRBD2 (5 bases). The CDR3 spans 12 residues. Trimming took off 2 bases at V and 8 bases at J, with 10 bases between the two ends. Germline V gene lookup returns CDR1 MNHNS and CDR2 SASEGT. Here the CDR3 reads CASSEHGGKQYF. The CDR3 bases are TGTGCCAGCAGTGAACACGGAGGCAAGCAGTACTTC.

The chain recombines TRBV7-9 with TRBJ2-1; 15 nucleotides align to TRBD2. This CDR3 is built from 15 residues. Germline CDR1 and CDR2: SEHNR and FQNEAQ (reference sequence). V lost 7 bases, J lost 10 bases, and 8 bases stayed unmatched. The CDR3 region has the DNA TGTGCCAGCAAATCGGGACTAGCGGGAGGAAAAGAGCAGTTCTTC. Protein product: CASKSGLAGGKEQFF.

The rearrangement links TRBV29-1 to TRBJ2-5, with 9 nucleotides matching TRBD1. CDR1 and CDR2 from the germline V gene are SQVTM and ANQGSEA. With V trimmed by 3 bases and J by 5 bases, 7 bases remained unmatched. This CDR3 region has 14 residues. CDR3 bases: TGCAGCGTTGATGGGGGACAGGGAGGGGAGACCCAGTACTTC. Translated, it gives CSVDGGQGGETQYF. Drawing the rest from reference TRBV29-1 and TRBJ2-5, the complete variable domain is SAVISQKPSRDICQRGTSLTIQCQVDSQVTMMFWYRQQPGQSLTLIATANQGSEATYESGFVIDKFPISRPNLTFSTLTVSNMSPEDSSIYLCSVDGGQGGETQYFGPGTRLLVL.